The clone carrying this T cell receptor beta chain was recorded at least ten times. What it binds is unknown. Trimming at V came to 0 bases and at J to 10 bases, leaving 5 bases not matched to a gene. The CDR3 runs to 14 residues. Per the germline V gene, CDR1 is SGHTA and CDR2 is FQGTGA. TCRdb recomputed calls from the 5' RACE reads with MiXCR, one row per CDR3 protein. The data show tens of thousands of distinct CDR3 sequences, with about 9.3% seen just once and about 1.8% held by the top ten. These data are taken from a study of neurological immune-mediated disorders. Study-wide results and limits: Because no CDR3 amino acid sequences were shared across subjects by expanded clones, private repertoires were suggested in all groups.

Sequencing input: PBMCs. The origin of this receptor is a middle-aged man in good health. The chain combines TRBV7-3 with TRBJ2-1; TRBD2 agrees at 8 bases. The DNA of the CDR3 is TGTGCCAGCAGCTTAACCGGGGGGGACTTGGAGCAGTTCTTC. Its protein is CASSLTGGDLEQFF. Full variable domain (outside the CDR3, taken from reference TRBV7-3 and TRBJ2-1): GAGVSQTPSNKVTEKGKYVELRCDPISGHTALYWYRQSLGQGPEFLIYFQGTGAADDSGLPNDRFFAVRPEGSVSTLKIQRTERGDSAVYLCASSLTGGDLEQFFGPGTRLTVL.